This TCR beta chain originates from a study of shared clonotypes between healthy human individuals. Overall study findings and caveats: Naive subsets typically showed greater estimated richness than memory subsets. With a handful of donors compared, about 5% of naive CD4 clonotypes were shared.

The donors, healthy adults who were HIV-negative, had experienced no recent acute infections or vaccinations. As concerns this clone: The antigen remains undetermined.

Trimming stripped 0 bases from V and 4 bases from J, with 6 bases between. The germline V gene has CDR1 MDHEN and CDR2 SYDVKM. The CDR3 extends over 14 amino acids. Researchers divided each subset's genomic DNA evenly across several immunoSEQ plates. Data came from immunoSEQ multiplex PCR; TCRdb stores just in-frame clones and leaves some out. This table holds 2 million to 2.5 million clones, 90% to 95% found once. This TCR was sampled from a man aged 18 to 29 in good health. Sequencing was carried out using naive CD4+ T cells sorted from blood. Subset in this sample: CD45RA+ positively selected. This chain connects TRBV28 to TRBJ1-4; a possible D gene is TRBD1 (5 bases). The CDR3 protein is CASSLWGGNEKLFF. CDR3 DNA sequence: TGTGCCAGCAGTTTATGGGGGGGTAATGAAAAACTGTTTTTT.